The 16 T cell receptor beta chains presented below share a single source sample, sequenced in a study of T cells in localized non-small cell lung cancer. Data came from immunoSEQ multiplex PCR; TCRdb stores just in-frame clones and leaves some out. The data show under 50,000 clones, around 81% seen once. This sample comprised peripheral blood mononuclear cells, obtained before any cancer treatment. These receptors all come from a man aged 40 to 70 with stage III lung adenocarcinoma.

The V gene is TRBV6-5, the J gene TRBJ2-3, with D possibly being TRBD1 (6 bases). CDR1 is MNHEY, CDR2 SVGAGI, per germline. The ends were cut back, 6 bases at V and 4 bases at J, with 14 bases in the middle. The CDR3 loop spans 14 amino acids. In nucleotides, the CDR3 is TGTGCCAGCAGGATACAGGGAAGCTCAGATACGCAGTATTTT. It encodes CASRIQGSSDTQYF.

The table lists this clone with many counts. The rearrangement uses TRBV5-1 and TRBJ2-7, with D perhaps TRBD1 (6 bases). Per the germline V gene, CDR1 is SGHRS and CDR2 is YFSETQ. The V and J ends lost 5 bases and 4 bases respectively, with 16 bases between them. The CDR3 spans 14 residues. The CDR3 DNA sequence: TGCGCCAGCAGGAGAGGGGGAAGGGCTTACGAGCAGTACTTC. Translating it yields CASRRGGRAYEQYF.

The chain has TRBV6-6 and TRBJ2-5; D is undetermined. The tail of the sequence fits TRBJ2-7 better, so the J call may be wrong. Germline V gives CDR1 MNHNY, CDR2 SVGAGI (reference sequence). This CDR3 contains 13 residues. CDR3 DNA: TGTGCCAGCAGTTACTCGAAGGGTGACGAGCAGTACTTC. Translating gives CASSYSKGDEQYF.

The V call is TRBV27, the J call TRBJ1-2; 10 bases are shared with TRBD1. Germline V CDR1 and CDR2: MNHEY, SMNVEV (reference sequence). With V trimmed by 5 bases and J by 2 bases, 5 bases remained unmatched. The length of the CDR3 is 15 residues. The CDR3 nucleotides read TGTGCCAGCAGTCTGACAGGGGGCGGGAACTATGGCTACACCTTC. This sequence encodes CASSLTGGGNYGYTF.

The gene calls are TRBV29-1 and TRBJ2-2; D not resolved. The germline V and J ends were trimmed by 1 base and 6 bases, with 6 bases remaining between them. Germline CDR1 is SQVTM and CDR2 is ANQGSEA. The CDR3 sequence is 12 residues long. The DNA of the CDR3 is TGCAGCGTTGAAGGAGTGGCCGGGGAGCTGTTTTTT. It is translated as CSVEGVAGELFF.

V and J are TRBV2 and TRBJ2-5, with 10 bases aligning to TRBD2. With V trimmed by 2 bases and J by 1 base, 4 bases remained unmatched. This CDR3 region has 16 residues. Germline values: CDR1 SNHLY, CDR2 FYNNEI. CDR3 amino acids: CASSEMTSGLQETQYF. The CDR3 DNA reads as TGTGCCAGCAGTGAAATGACTAGCGGGCTCCAAGAGACCCAGTACTTC.

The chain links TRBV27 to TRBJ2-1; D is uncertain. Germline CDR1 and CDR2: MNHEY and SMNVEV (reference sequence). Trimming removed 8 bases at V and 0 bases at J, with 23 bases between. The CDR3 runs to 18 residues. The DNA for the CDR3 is TGTGCCAGCCAACTTGTGGCAGCCCACCTCCCCTCCTACAATGAGCAGTTCTTC. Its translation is CASQLVAAHLPSYNEQFF.

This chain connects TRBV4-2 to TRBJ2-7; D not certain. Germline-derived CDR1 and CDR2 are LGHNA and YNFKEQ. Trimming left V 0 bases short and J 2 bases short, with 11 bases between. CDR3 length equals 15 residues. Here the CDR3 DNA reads TGTGCCAGCAGCCAAGATCGCAACGAAGCCTACGAGCAGTACTTC. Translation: CASSQDRNEAYEQYF.

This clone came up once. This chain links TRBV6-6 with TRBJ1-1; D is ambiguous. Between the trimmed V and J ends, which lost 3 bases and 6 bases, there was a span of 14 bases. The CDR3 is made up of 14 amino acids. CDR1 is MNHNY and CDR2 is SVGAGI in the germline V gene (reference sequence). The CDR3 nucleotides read TGTGCCAGCAGTTATTTCGTTCGGAGTGCTGAAGCTTTCTTT. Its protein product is CASSYFVRSAEAFF.

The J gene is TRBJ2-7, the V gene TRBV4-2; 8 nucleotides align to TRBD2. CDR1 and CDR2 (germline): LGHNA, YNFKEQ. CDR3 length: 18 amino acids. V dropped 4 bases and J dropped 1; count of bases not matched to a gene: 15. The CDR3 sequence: CASSLRGTERGTSYEQYF. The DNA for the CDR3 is TGTGCCAGCAGCCTAAGAGGGACCGAGCGGGGGACTTCCTACGAGCAGTACTTC.

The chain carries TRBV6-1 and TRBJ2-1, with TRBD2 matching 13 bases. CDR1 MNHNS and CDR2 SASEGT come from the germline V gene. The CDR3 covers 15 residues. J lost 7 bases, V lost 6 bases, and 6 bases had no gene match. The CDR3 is CASSDTSGGANEQFF. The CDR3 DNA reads TGTGCCAGCAGCGATACTAGCGGGGGGGCAAATGAGCAGTTCTTC.

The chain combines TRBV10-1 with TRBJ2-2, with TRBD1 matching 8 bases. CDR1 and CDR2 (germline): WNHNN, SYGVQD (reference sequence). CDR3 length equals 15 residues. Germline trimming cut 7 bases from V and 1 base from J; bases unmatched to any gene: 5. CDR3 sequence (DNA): TGCGCCAGCACCCCCGGGACAGGGAACACCGGGGAGCTGTTTTTT. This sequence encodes CASTPGTGNTGELFF.

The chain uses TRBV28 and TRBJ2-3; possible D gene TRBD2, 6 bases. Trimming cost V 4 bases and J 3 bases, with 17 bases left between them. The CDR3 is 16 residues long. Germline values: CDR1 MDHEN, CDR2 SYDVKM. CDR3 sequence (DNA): TGTGCCAGCAGTTCCGGAGGGGTGACGGCAACAGATACGCAGTATTTT. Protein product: CASSSGGVTATDTQYF.

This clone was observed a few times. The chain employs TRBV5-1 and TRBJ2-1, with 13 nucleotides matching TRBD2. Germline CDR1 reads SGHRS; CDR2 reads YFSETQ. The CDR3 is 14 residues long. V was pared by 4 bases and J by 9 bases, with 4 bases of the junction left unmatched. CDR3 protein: CASSLGTSGTEQFF. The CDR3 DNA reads TGCGCCAGCAGCCTCGGGACTAGCGGGACTGAGCAGTTCTTC. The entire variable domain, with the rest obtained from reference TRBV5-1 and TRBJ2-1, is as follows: KAGVTQTPRYLIKTRGQQVTLSCSPISGHRSVSWYQQTPGQGLQFLFEYFSETQRNKGNFPGRFSGRQFSNSRSEMNVSTLELGDSALYLCASSLGTSGTEQFFGPGTRLTVL.

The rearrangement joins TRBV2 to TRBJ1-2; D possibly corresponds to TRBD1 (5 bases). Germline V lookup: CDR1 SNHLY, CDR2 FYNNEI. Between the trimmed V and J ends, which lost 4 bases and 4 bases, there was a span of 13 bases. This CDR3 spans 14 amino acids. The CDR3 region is CASSGSREGYGYTF. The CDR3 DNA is TGTGCCAGCAGTGGTAGCAGGGAGGGCTATGGCTACACCTTC.

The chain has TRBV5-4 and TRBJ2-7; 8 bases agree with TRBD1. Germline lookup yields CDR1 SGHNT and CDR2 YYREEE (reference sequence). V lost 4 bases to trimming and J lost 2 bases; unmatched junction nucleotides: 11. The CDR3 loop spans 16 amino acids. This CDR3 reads CASSAGQARRAYEQYF. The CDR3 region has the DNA TGTGCCAGCAGCGCGGGACAGGCTCGTAGGGCCTACGAGCAGTACTTC.